A selection of T cell receptor beta chains follows, all from one sample in a study of shared clonotypes between healthy human individuals. Measured with immunoSEQ multiplex PCR; TCRdb has only the in-frame clones, and not every one. The sample lists about 2.1 million clones, 93% occurring once. The specimen sequenced was naive CD8+ T cells from PBMCs. The receptors come from a man aged 18 to 30 in good health. Some clones in this sample may be carry-over from other donors' samples. CDR3s include the opening cysteine and the closing phenylalanine or tryptophan. The D gene is left open where the match is weak. Size values are once, few and many counts, or a class for expanded clones, and some rows have none.

J | size | V | D | CDR3 | DNA
TRBJ2-7 | - | TRBV5-6 | - | CASSLGQRPYEQYF | TGTGCCAGCAGCTTGGGTCAGCGGCCCTACGAGCAGTACTTC
TRBJ2-2 | few | TRBV11-2 | - | CASTSRELFF | TGTGCCAGCACTTCCCGGGAGCTGTTTTTT
TRBJ2-7 | - | TRBV5-6 | - | CASSFFPTYEQYF | TGTGCCAGCAGCTTCTTTCCCACATACGAGCAGTACTTC
TRBJ2-1 | - | TRBV28 | TRBD2 | CASSWSPGTSNEQFF | TGTGCCAGCAGTTGGAGTCCCGGGACTAGCAATGAGCAGTTCTTC
TRBJ2-7 | - | TRBV13 | TRBD1 | CASSPPGGTGAFF | TGTGCCAGCAGCCCCCCCGGCGGGACAGGGGCTTTTTTC
TRBJ2-7 | - | TRBV27 | TRBD2 | CASSWGGLASEQYF | TGTGCCAGCAGTTGGGGGGGACTAGCATCCGAGCAGTACTTC
TRBJ1-3 | - | TRBV15 | TRBD1 | CATSIRDRVDSGNTIYF | TGTGCCACCAGCATACGAGACAGGGTGGACTCTGGAAACACCATATATTTT
TRBJ2-3 | - | TRBV5-1 | TRBD2 | CASSREGLSAWDTQYF | TGCGCCAGCAGCCGGGAGGGACTAAGCGCATGGGATACGCAGTATTTT
TRBJ2-7 | once | TRBV27 | - | CASSLSVRGAGEQYF | TGTGCCAGCAGTTTATCGGTCCGGGGGGCGGGCGAGCAGTACTTC
TRBJ2-2 | once | TRBV4-3 | - | CASSQVSGGELFF | TGCGCCAGCAGCCAAGTTTCTGGCGGGGAGCTGTTTTTT
TRBJ2-1 | once | TRBV9 | TRBD2 | CASTPSGSPYNEQFF | TGTGCCAGCACCCCCAGCGGGAGTCCCTACAATGAGCAGTTCTTC
TRBJ2-1 | - | TRBV5-6 | TRBD2 | CASSLRGLADRGEQFF | TGTGCCAGCAGCTTGCGCGGACTAGCGGATAGAGGTGAGCAGTTCTTC